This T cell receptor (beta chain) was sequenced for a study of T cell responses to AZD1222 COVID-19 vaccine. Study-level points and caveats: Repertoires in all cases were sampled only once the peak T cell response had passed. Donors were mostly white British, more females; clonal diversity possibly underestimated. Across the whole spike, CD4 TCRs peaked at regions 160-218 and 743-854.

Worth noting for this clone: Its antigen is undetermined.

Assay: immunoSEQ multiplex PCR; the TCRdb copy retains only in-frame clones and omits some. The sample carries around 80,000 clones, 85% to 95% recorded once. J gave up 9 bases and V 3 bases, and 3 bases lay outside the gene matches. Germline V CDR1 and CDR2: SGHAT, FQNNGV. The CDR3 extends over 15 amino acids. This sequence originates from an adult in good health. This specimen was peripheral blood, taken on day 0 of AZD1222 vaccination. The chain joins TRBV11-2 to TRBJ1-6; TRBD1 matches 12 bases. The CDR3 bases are TGTGCCAGCAGCTTCCGGGACAGGGGGCGTTCACCCCTCCACTTT. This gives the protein CASSFRDRGRSPLHF.